A selection of T cell receptor beta chains follows, all from one sample in a study of blood T cell repertoires in COVID-19. The assay was immunoSEQ multiplex PCR, and TCRdb's table has in-frame clones only and misses some. This sample carries around 150,000 clones, 92% of them seen once, and the ten largest clones take 4.8%. Sequencing was done on a sample of peripheral blood. These receptors came from a man aged 25-45 years with COVID-19, enrolled during active disease. The CDR3 runs from the conserved cysteine through the conserved F or W. A D gene is named only where the DNA matches it firmly. A clone size is listed for some rows: how often the clone was seen (once, few, many), or a class if it is expanded.

j_call v_call clone_size d_call cdr3_nt cdr3_aa
TRBJ1-2 TRBV19 . . TGTGCCAGTAGCTCTGGGGGCGCCTGGGGGACACTTTTTGGCTACACCTTC CASSSGGAWGTLFGYTF
TRBJ2-7 TRBV5-1 . TRBD1 TGCGCCAGCAGCTTGGCTGACAGGGGAAACGAGCAGTACTTC CASSLADRGNEQYF
TRBJ1-5 TRBV19 . TRBD1 TGTGCCAGTAGTCGAACAGGGGGCCCGATAAGCAATCAGCCCCAGCATTTT CASSRTGGPISNQPQHF
TRBJ2-1 TRBV5-1 . . TGCGCCAGCAGCTTGGGGTCAATAGCTCCATACAATGAGCAGTTCTTC CASSLGSIAPYNEQFF
TRBJ1-1 TRBV6-1 . TRBD1 TGTGCCAGCAGTGAAAACAGGGGCGTCACTGAAGCTTTCTTT CASSENRGVTEAFF
TRBJ1-1 TRBV7-8 . TRBD1 TGTGCCAGCAGCTTAGGAGGACAGGGGAACACTGAAGCTTTCTTT CASSLGGQGNTEAFF
TRBJ2-7 TRBV5-6 . TRBD1 TGTGCCAGCAGCCCCACTCCGGGACAGGGGGGCCGCGAGCAGTACTTC CASSPTPGQGGREQYF
TRBJ2-7 TRBV11-3 . . TGTGCCAGCAGCTTAGATCTAGAATACGAGCAGTACTTC CASSLDLEYEQYF
TRBJ1-6 TRBV5-1 . . TGCGCCAGCAGCTTGGCAGGGACCTATAATTCACCCCTCCACTTT CASSLAGTYNSPLHF
TRBJ2-4 TRBV6-2/TRBV6-3 . . TGTGCCAGCAGTTACCTGGGAGGCCCAGAGGGGAAAAACATTCAGTACTTC CASSYLGGPEGKNIQYF
TRBJ2-7 TRBV18 . . TGTGCCAGCTCACGTTGGCAGGAACCGTTTGGCTACGAGCAGTACTTC CASSRWQEPFGYEQYF
TRBJ2-1 TRBV6-5 . TRBD1 TGTGCCAGCAGCCTGAACAGGGGCTCCTACAATGAGCAGTTCTTC CASSLNRGSYNEQFF
TRBJ2-7 TRBV9 . TRBD2 TGTGCCAGCAGCGTAGAGGGACTAGCGGGGACCTACGAGCAGTACTTC CASSVEGLAGTYEQYF
TRBJ2-2 TRBV7-7 . . TGTGCCAGCACCTTGGACACCCACACCGGGGAGCTGTTTTTT CASTLDTHTGELFF
TRBJ1-3 TRBV6-5 . . TGTGCCAGCAGAGACAGGGGAAACACCATATATTTT CASRDRGNTIYF
TRBJ1-5 TRBV28 once TRBD1 TGTGCCAGCAGCCTTCCTGGGGCAGGGGGCCAGCCCCAGCATTTT CASSLPGAGGQPQHF
TRBJ1-5 TRBV18 few . TGTGCCAGCTCACGAGAAACAGGGATGAGCAATCAGCCCCAGCATTTT CASSRETGMSNQPQHF
TRBJ2-1 TRBV5-5 . TRBD2 TGTGCCAGCAGCCCCCGGTCGACTAGCGGGATACTTGACAATGAGCAGTTCTTC CASSPRSTSGILDNEQFF
TRBJ1-3 TRBV11-3 . TRBD1 TGTGCCAGCAGCTTGACAGGGGCCTCTGGAAACACCATATATTTT CASSLTGASGNTIYF
TRBJ2-1 TRBV28 . TRBD1 TGTGCCAGCAGTTGGGGGGACAGGGGAAGCTCCTACAATGAGCAGTTCTTC CASSWGDRGSSYNEQFF
TRBJ2-5 TRBV7-2 . TRBD1 TGTGCCAGCAGCTTTCAACAGGGGGCAGGGGAGACCCAGTACTTC CASSFQQGAGETQYF
TRBJ2-3 TRBV5-1 . TRBD2 TGCGCCAGCAGCTTGGGCGGGGGGGCAGCAGATACGCAGTATTTT CASSLGGGAADTQYF
TRBJ2-7 TRBV28 . TRBD1 TGTGCCAGCTTTTCTAACTCTGGGACAGGGTACGAGCAGTACTTC CASFSNSGTGYEQYF
TRBJ2-1 TRBV7-3 . TRBD2 TGTGCCAGCAGCGCAAGGCTAGCGGGTTACAATGAGCAGTTCTTC CASSARLAGYNEQFF
TRBJ2-1 TRBV11-1 . . TGTGCCAGCAGCTTAACTTCACTTGGCAATGAGCAGTTCTTC CASSLTSLGNEQFF